A single T cell receptor (beta chain) is shown here with its context. These data are taken from a study of blood T cell repertoires in COVID-19. Across the whole study: There were acute and convalescent COVID-19 samples, and they came from the United States, Italy and Spain. PBMCs, B-cell-depleted T cells, or T cells were the source of the cDNA or gDNA that made up the material.

J lost 8 bases, V lost 6 bases, and 14 bases had no gene match. Germline-derived CDR1 and CDR2 are MDHEN and SYDVKM. This CDR3 comprises 15 residues. Authors' methods: Quantification of nucleated cells was approximated via reference gene primer amplification. TCRdb keeps only in-frame clones here, not all; method: immunoSEQ multiplex PCR. V, J and clone size were drawn from that table, and D and trimming were deduced from the DNA. The data show 100,000 to 150,000 clones, about two thirds seen once. The TCR comes from a human donor with acute or convalescent COVID-19. The donor label of this sample is uncertain. This rearrangement joins TRBV28 to TRBJ1-2; 8 nucleotides align to TRBD1. The specimen was peripheral blood. The CDR3 reads CASSRPPTGVEGYTF. CDR3 DNA sequence: TGTGCCAGCAGCCGCCCGCCGACAGGGGTGGAGGGCTACACCTTC.